These T cell receptor beta chains were read from a single sample in a study of T-cell memory formation after mild COVID-19. A single record per CDR3 protein comes from TCRdb applying MiXCR to the 5' RACE reads. This sample has 450,000 to 700,000 distinct CDR3 sequences, with roughly 18% found just once. Sequencing input: PBMCs or a T cell subset sorted from them (not recorded which). The source is an adult woman who had mild COVID-19 (a few samples of this study predate the infection). Cell type and time point are not known. CDR3s include the opening cysteine and the closing phenylalanine or tryptophan. A D gene is named only where the DNA matches it firmly. Some rows mark clone size as missing; the rest say once, few, many or name a class of expanded clone.

V	size	length	D	J	DNA	CDR3
TRBV5-6	few	14	-	TRBJ2-5	TGTGCCAGCAGCCCACTTGTGGGGACGAAGACCCAGTACTTC	CASSPLVGTKTQYF
TRBV19	once	11	-	TRBJ1-2	TGTGCCAGTCTGAAATTCGATGGCTACACCTTC	CASLKFDGYTF
TRBV12-3/TRBV12-4	few	15	-	TRBJ1-1	TGTGCCAGCAGTCGACCCAGGGTGGCGAACACTGAAGCTTTCTTT	CASSRPRVANTEAFF
TRBV19	few	17	TRBD2	TRBJ2-1	TGTGCCAGTCTGGGAGGGCAAGAAGGTCGCTCCTACAATGAGCAGTTCTTC	CASLGGQEGRSYNEQFF
TRBV27	few	14	-	TRBJ1-2	TGTGCCAGCAGTTTTTCAGCCTCCAACTATGGCTACACCTTC	CASSFSASNYGYTF
TRBV7-2	few	13	-	TRBJ2-3	TGTGCCAGCAGCTTAGGACCGGCAAATACGCAGTATTTT	CASSLGPANTQYF
TRBV5-1	few	13	TRBD1	TRBJ1-2	TGCGCCAGCGGACAGGGGATGTACTCGGGCTACACCTTC	CASGQGMYSGYTF
TRBV28	-	12	-	TRBJ1-1	TGTGCCAGCAGTTGGTCCGGGCGAGAGGCTTTCTTT	CASSWSGREAFF
TRBV7-2	-	17	-	TRBJ2-2	TGTGCCAGCAGCTTTCCAAGGAGGGGGGCTAACACCGGGGAGCTGTTTTTT	CASSFPRRGANTGELFF
TRBV7-9	-	16	TRBD1	TRBJ2-2	TGTGCCAACCCGGGACAGGAAATTACTGGGACCGGGGAGCTGTTTTTT	CANPGQEITGTGELFF
TRBV4-2	many	17	TRBD2	TRBJ2-6	TGTGCCAGCAGCCACCTAGCGGGAGGATCCGGGGCCAACGTCCTGACTTTC	CASSHLAGGSGANVLTF
TRBV3-1	-	14	-	TRBJ2-7	TGTGCCAGCAGCCAAGAACTAGAGTTAACCGAGCAGTACTTC	CASSQELELTEQYF
TRBV3-1	-	14	-	TRBJ1-4	TGTGCCAGCAGCCAAGGTGGGGCCCGCGAAAAACTGTTTTTT	CASSQGGAREKLFF
TRBV3-1	-	15	-	TRBJ2-5	TGTGCCAGCAGCCGGACGGGACGAGAGGCAGAGACCCAGTACTTC	CASSRTGREAETQYF
TRBV29-1	-	13	TRBD1	TRBJ2-3	TGCAGCGCAGTGGACAGGGGAACAGATACGCAGTATTTT	CSAVDRGTDTQYF
TRBV27	many	13	-	TRBJ2-5	TGTGCCAGCAGCCTACAGTACCAAGAGACCCAGTACTTC	CASSLQYQETQYF
TRBV12-3/TRBV12-4	many	12	-	TRBJ2-1	TGTGCCAGCAGCTTACCGGGCAATGAGCAGTTCTTC	CASSLPGNEQFF
TRBV6-2/TRBV6-3	-	15	TRBD2	TRBJ2-1	TGTGCCAGCAGTTACTTCAGCGGGACCAACAATGAGCAGTTCTTC	CASSYFSGTNNEQFF
TRBV7-2	-	17	-	TRBJ2-2	TGTGCCAGCAGCTTAGAGTATTCCCGCCCTAGCACCGGGGAGCTGTTTTTT	CASSLEYSRPSTGELFF
TRBV21-1	-	13	-	TRBJ2-7	TGTGCCAGCAGCAGGGCGGTATTCTACGAGCAGTACTTC	CASSRAVFYEQYF
TRBV14	-	17	-	TRBJ2-6	TGTGCCAGCAGCGGGCACTACACCGCCTCTGGGGCCAACGTCCTGACTTTC	CASSGHYTASGANVLTF
TRBV20-1	few	14	-	TRBJ2-7	TGCAGTGCTAGAGGGGAGACTGTTGGTTACGAGCAGTACTTC	CSARGETVGYEQYF
TRBV5-1	many	16	-	TRBJ2-1	TGCGCCAGCAGCTTGGGAGGAGTCCGAGGGGCTCATGAGCAGTTCTTC	CASSLGGVRGAHEQFF
TRBV7-9	-	11	-	TRBJ2-5	TGTGCCAGCGGGAACCGCGAGACCCAGTACTTC	CASGNRETQYF
TRBV20-1	-	12	-	TRBJ1-2	TGCAGTGCTAGGGGGGGGCACTATGGCTACACCTTC	CSARGGHYGYTF
TRBV20-1	-	12	-	TRBJ1-2	TGCAGTGCGGCGGGCTTGGCCTATGGCTACACCTTC	CSAAGLAYGYTF
TRBV6-2/TRBV6-3	-	14	-	TRBJ2-7	TGTGCCAGCAGTCGGACAGAGACCATCTACGAGCAGTACTTC	CASSRTETIYEQYF
TRBV9	-	13	-	TRBJ2-7	TGTGCCAGCAGCGTAGCTCGCAGCTACGAGCAGTACTTC	CASSVARSYEQYF